These 26 T cell receptor beta chains share one sample of origin, sequenced in a study of blood T cell repertoires in COVID-19. Here immunoSEQ multiplex PCR was the method, and the copy in TCRdb shows in-frame clones only, minus some. The repertoire holds 150,000 or so clones, with 91% as singletons. Sequencing input: peripheral blood. The receptors were sampled from a man in his fifties or sixties with acute or convalescent COVID-19.

V gene TRBV6-5 combines with J gene TRBJ1-4, with D unclear. The germline gives CDR1 MNHEY, CDR2 SVGAGI. The CDR3 totals 15 residues. The V end was cut by 6 bases, the J end by 5 bases, with 16 bases between. The DNA for the CDR3 is TGTGCCAGCAGACCACGGCGCCAAGCGAATGAAAAACTGTTTTTT. It codes for CASRPRRQANEKLFF.

This clone has just one count. The chain has TRBV5-1 and TRBJ2-7; D unclear. Germline CDR1 and CDR2: SGHRS and YFSETQ. V lost 0 bases, J lost 0 bases, and 7 bases lay in between. The CDR3 contains 14 residues. As DNA, the CDR3 is TGCGCCAGCAGCTTGGCCCCCGGCTCCTACGAGCAGTACTTC. It translates to CASSLAPGSYEQYF.

V and J are TRBV10-3 and TRBJ2-7; the match to TRBD1 covers 9 bases. The V and J ends lost 3 bases and 2 bases, in that order; junction bases with no gene match: 11. The germline gives CDR1 ENHRY, CDR2 SYGVKD. The CDR3 is 17 amino acids. The CDR3 DNA is TGTGCCATCAGTGAAGGAGGTACCGGGACAGGGACCTACGAGCAGTACGTC. Translated: CAISEGGTGTGTYEQYV.

This chain links TRBV6-6 with TRBJ1-2, with 9 bases lining up with TRBD1. V lost 5 bases, J lost 14 bases, and 9 bases stayed unmatched. The CDR3 spans 12 residues. From germline, CDR1 is MNHNY and CDR2 SVGAGI (reference sequence). This CDR3 is CASSPQQGATTF. The DNA for the CDR3 is TGTGCCAGCAGTCCCCAACAGGGGGCGACTACCTTC.

This clone showed up just once. The chain joins TRBV19 to TRBJ2-3, with TRBD1 matching over 7 bases. The CDR3 loop spans 14 amino acids. Trimming took 2 bases from V and 1 from J; bases not matched to a gene: 0. Germline loops: CDR1 LNHDA, CDR2 SQIVND (reference sequence). CDR3 sequence: CASSITGGTDTQYF. The CDR3 DNA follows: TGTGCCAGTAGTATAACAGGGGGCACAGATACGCAGTATTTT.

As to this clone: Different DNA sequences within this sample yield the same CDR3. This chain joins TRBV7-3 and TRBJ2-5; TRBD2 aligns across 7 bases. J gave up 5 bases and V 2 bases, and 11 bases lay outside the gene matches. The length of the CDR3 is 16 residues. Germline-derived CDR1 and CDR2 are SGHTA and FQGTGA. The CDR3: CASSLGGVGGGETQYF. The CDR3 nucleotides are TGTGCCAGCAGCTTAGGGGGGGTGGGAGGTGGGGAGACCCAGTACTTC.

The chain carries TRBV29-1 and TRBJ2-1, with D possibly matching TRBD2 (5 bases). The V gene's germline CDR1 is SQVTM and CDR2 ANQGSEA. CDR3 size: 16 residues. The V end lost 1 base, the J end lost 4 bases, and 17 bases lay between the germline ends. This CDR3 is CSVEGEVASIYNEQFF. CDR3 DNA: TGCAGCGTTGAAGGTGAGGTAGCGTCCATATACAATGAGCAGTTCTTC.

The chain carries TRBV28 and TRBJ1-1; TRBD1 is a possible D gene (5 bases). The germline V gene encodes CDR1 MDHEN and CDR2 SYDVKM. V shed 2 bases and J shed 2 bases, with 18 bases lying between them. CDR3 length equals 17 residues. CDR3: CASSLPRQIGSNTEAFF. The CDR3 DNA sequence: TGTGCCAGCAGTTTACCTCGACAGATAGGCTCCAACACTGAAGCTTTCTTT.

The chain combines TRBV7-2 with TRBJ1-3; unclear D gene. The length of the CDR3 is 15 residues. Deletions cut 1 base from V and 0 bases from J, with 7 bases between. CDR1 is SGHTA, CDR2 FQGNSA, per germline. CDR3 sequence (DNA): TGTGCCAGCAGCTTAGGTCATAGCTCTGGAAACACCATATATTTT. Translating gives CASSLGHSSGNTIYF.

This chain connects TRBV5-6 to TRBJ2-7, with 9 bases fitting TRBD1. The CDR3 spans 13 residues. Germline-derived CDR1 and CDR2 are SGHDT and YYEEEE. V lost 4 bases to trimming and J lost 7 bases; unmatched junction nucleotides: 6. This CDR3 reads CASSPGTGFEQYV. The CDR3 DNA sequence: TGTGCCAGCAGCCCCGGGACAGGGTTTGAGCAGTACGTC.

V and J are TRBV30 and TRBJ2-5; maybe TRBD1 (5 bases). Germline loops: CDR1 GTSNPN, CDR2 SVGIG (reference sequence). This CDR3 has 13 amino acids. V was trimmed by 0 bases and J by 2 bases, leaving 7 bases between them. The CDR3 nucleotides are TGTGCCTGGAGTGTGGGGCAGCAAGAGACCCAGTACTTC. Translating it yields CAWSVGQQETQYF.

The gene calls are TRBV30 and TRBJ2-1; 12 positions match TRBD2. CDR1 GTSNPN and CDR2 SVGIG come from the germline V gene (reference sequence). The CDR3 extends over 15 amino acids. V trimming: 2 bases; J trimming: 9 bases; junction bases outside the gene matches: 8. The CDR3 loop reads CAWSTLAGGPAEQFF. The CDR3 coding sequence is TGTGCCTGGAGTACTCTAGCGGGAGGGCCGGCTGAGCAGTTCTTC. The entire variable domain, with the rest obtained from reference TRBV30 and TRBJ2-1, is as follows: SQTIHQWPATLVQPVGSPLSLECTVEGTSNPNLYWYRQAAGRGLQLLFYSVGIGQISSEVPQNLSASRPQDRQFILSSKKLLLSDSGFYLCAWSTLAGGPAEQFFGPGTRLTVL.

This clone was counted between two and nine times. This chain links TRBV5-4 with TRBJ1-6; no definite D call. The V gene lost 0 bases and the J gene lost 13 bases, with 11 bases spanning the gap. The CDR3 sequence is 13 residues long. CDR1 and CDR2 from the germline V gene are SGHNT and YYREEE (reference sequence). The CDR3 DNA is TGTGCCAGCAGCTTGGCCACGGGGAGGCCCCTCCACTTT. Its translation: CASSLATGRPLHF.

This chain joins TRBV30 and TRBJ1-3, with D uncertain. The CDR3 is 13 residues long. The germline V gene encodes CDR1 GTSNPN and CDR2 SVGIG (reference sequence). The V end lost 5 bases, the J end lost 4 bases, and 12 bases lay between the germline ends. The CDR3 protein is CAWGRSGGNTIYF. CDR3 bases: TGTGCCTGGGGCAGGTCGGGGGGAAACACCATATATTTT.

The V and J genes are TRBV2 and TRBJ2-3, with TRBD2 identical over 14 bases. Germline lookup yields CDR1 SNHLY and CDR2 FYNNEI. The CDR3 has 18 amino acids. The V and J ends lost 1 base and 6 bases, in that order; junction bases with no gene match: 9. The CDR3 DNA follows: TGTGCCAGCAGTGAAGGACTAGCGGGAGGGCCAAGGAGGGATACGCAGTATTTT. It specifies CASSEGLAGGPRRDTQYF. The variable domain in full, completed from reference TRBV2 and TRBJ2-3, reads EPEVTQTPSHQVTQMGQEVILRCVPISNHLYFYWYRQILGQKVEFLVSFYNNEISEKSEIFDDQFSVERPDGSNFTLKIRSTKLEDSAMYFCASSEGLAGGPRRDTQYFGPGTRLTVL.

In the case of this clone: The same CDR3 also results from other DNA sequences found in this sample. The chain employs TRBV6-5 and TRBJ2-1, with 7 bases aligning to TRBD2. CDR1 is MNHEY, CDR2 SVGAGI, per germline. Trimming removed 2 bases from V and 0 bases from J; junction bases left unmatched: 1. This CDR3 spans 15 amino acids. CDR3 in amino acids: CASSYGGSSYNEQFF. Here the CDR3 DNA reads TGTGCCAGCAGTTACGGCGGGAGCTCCTACAATGAGCAGTTCTTC.

This clone was recorded once. The chain links TRBV6-5 to TRBJ2-1, with D possibly matching TRBD2 (5 bases). The CDR3 runs to 12 residues. Germline V gene sequence: CDR1 MNHEY, CDR2 SVGAGI. Trimming pared 6 bases from V and 6 bases from J, leaving 9 bases between. In DNA form, the CDR3 reads TGTGCCAGCAGGACTGGGAGCAATGAGCAGTTCTTC. Its protein product is CASRTGSNEQFF.

This clone was seen once. The chain is built from TRBV19 and TRBJ1-2; 7 nucleotides align to TRBD1. This CDR3 is built from 15 residues. The ends lost 3 bases at V and 4 bases at J; junction bases unmatched: 8. Germline V gene lookup returns CDR1 LNHDA and CDR2 SQIVND (reference sequence). The CDR3 reads CASSIGQEATYGYTF. CDR3 DNA: TGTGCCAGTAGTATCGGACAGGAGGCCACCTATGGCTACACCTTC.

V usage is TRBV11-2 and J usage is TRBJ1-1; D gene ambiguous. CDR3 size: 13 residues. Trimming removed 0 bases at V and 11 bases at J, with 13 bases between. Looked up from germline, CDR1 is SGHAT and CDR2 is FQNNGV. The CDR3 sequence is CASSLDTPPRAFF. DNA for the CDR3: TGTGCCAGCAGCTTAGATACCCCCCCGCGGGCTTTCTTT.

The chain employs TRBV7-6 and TRBJ1-5, with a weak D call TRBD1 (5 bases). Germline lookup yields CDR1 SGHVS and CDR2 FNYEAQ. Between the trimmed V and J ends, which lost 2 bases and 3 bases, there was a span of 11 bases. There are 15 residues in the CDR3. The DNA of the CDR3 is TGTGCCAGCAGCTTATCGGGGGTGGCCAATCAGCCCCAGCATTTT. Amino acids: CASSLSGVANQPQHF.

The J gene is TRBJ2-7, the V gene TRBV7-8; TRBD1 matches at 7 bases. This CDR3 is 15 amino acids long. CDR1 SGHVS and CDR2 FQNEAQ come from the germline V gene. V lost 5 bases, J lost 12 bases, and 19 bases stayed unmatched. The CDR3 sequence is CASSTRGQGPSGLYV. CDR3 coding DNA: TGTGCCAGCAGCACTAGGGGGCAGGGCCCAAGCGGATTGTACGTC.

The chain uses TRBV6-4 and TRBJ2-2; 7 positions agree with TRBD2. Looked up from germline, CDR1 is MRHNA and CDR2 is SNTAGT. The V and J ends lost 5 bases and 4 bases, in that order; junction bases with no gene match: 7. This CDR3 comprises 15 residues. The chain's CDR3 is CASSPEGRATGELFF. CDR3 coding DNA: TGTGCCAGCAGTCCGGAGGGGAGGGCCACCGGGGAGCTGTTTTTT.

This chain joins TRBV3-1 (or the pseudogene TRBV3-2) and TRBJ2-7, with D possibly being TRBD1 (6 bases). The V and J ends lost 1 base and 1 base respectively, with 8 bases between them. CDR3 size: 14 residues. Germline CDR1 is LGHDT and CDR2 is YNNKEL (reference sequence). The DNA for the CDR3 is TGTGCCAGCAGCCAAGTAAGGGGGTCCTACGAGCAGTACGTC. Amino acids: CASSQVRGSYEQYV.

The CDR3 DNA is TGTGCCAGTAGTCCTCGGGCGGTAGCGGAGGGTACCGGGGAGCTGTTTTTT. It translates to CASSPRAVAEGTGELFF. The chain combines TRBV19 with TRBJ2-2, with a weak D call TRBD2 (6 bases). The CDR3 is made up of 17 amino acids. Germline lookup yields CDR1 LNHDA and CDR2 SQIVND (reference sequence). Trimming cost V 5 bases and J 5 bases, with 21 bases left between them.

The chain employs TRBV7-9 and TRBJ2-2, with 9 bases fitting TRBD1. Trimming cost V 5 bases and J 4 bases; bases outside gene matches: 11. Germline CDR1 reads SEHNR; CDR2 reads FQNEAQ (reference sequence). The CDR3 totals 17 residues. The CDR3 loop reads CASSTPQGAVVTGELFF. CDR3 nucleotides: TGTGCCAGCAGCACCCCACAGGGGGCCGTGGTCACCGGGGAGCTGTTTTTT.

This sequence joins TRBV7-3 and TRBJ2-3; TRBD1 matches at 7 bases. The germline V gene has CDR1 SGHTA and CDR2 FQGTGA. Trimming cost V 1 base and J 4 bases; bases outside gene matches: 2. The CDR3 is made up of 14 amino acids. The CDR3: CASSLRGGPDTQYF. In nucleotides, the CDR3 is TGTGCCAGCAGCTTAAGAGGGGGCCCAGATACGCAGTATTTT.